The clone carrying this TCR beta chain was picked up one time. The antigen remains unidentified. Unmatched junction bases numbered 3, after V lost 5 bases and J lost 5 bases. Germline V gene lookup returns CDR1 SGHVS and CDR2 FQNEAQ. The CDR3 runs to 14 residues. This record belongs to a study of cytomegalovirus exposure and HLA in healthy donors. Points from the study as a whole: Rare sequences made up most TCRs, while some public TCRs were found in many donors. The study put 150 or so TCR beta chains on its list as cytomegalovirus-associated.

This table comes from immunoSEQ multiplex PCR, and its TCRdb copy is limited to in-frame clones, with some not included. The sample lists about 110,000 clones; approximately 85% were seen once. The sample taken for sequencing was PBMCs. The rearrangement uses TRBV7-8 and TRBJ1-5; 10 nucleotides line up with TRBD1. The clonotype comes from a woman under 30 in good health and CMV-seronegative. The CDR3: CASSKGQGYQPQHF. CDR3 DNA: TGTGCCAGCAGCAAGGGACAGGGGTATCAGCCCCAGCATTTT.